This T cell receptor beta chain stems from a study of T cell responses to AZD1222 COVID-19 vaccine. Trimming stripped 4 bases from V and 0 bases from J, with 15 bases between. CDR3 length equals 16 residues. Germline-derived CDR1 and CDR2 are KGHSH and LQKENI. General observations from the study: Repertoires were obtained solely post-peak T cell response.

The assay was immunoSEQ multiplex PCR, and TCRdb's table has in-frame clones only and misses some. The repertoire holds about 170,000 clones, with 92% as singletons. Comment on this clone: What it recognizes is unknown.

The J gene is TRBJ1-1, the V gene TRBV18; TRBD1 is a possible D gene (6 bases). The material was peripheral blood, obtained on day 0 of AZD1222 vaccination. This clonotype originated in an adult in good health. The CDR3 loop is CASSQPSRTVNTEAFF. The DNA for the CDR3 is TGTGCCAGCTCACAACCCAGTCGGACAGTGAACACTGAAGCTTTCTTT.